The rows below give T cell receptor beta chains drawn from one sample of a study of blood T cells in healthy people across ages. TCRdb processed the 5' RACE reads anew with MiXCR; each CDR3 protein has one entry. Found here are around 1,600,000 distinct CDR3 sequences, roughly 43% of them singletons; the top ten hold 4%. Input material: blood. These receptors were collected from a woman under 30 in good health. Both conserved end residues are part of each CDR3. D genes are given only for firm matches. Rows give clone size only sometimes, using once, few, many, or a class for an expanded clone.

TRBJ1-3 | TRBV18 | NA | NA | CASSPPGNTIYF | TGTGCCAGCTCACCACCTGGAAACACCATATATTTT
TRBJ2-2 | TRBV12-3/TRBV12-4 | NA | NA | CASRGLDTGELFF | TGTGCCAGCAGGGGACTTGACACCGGGGAGCTGTTTTTT
TRBJ1-1 | TRBV19 | NA | few | CASSIGRERNTEAFF | TGTGCCAGTAGTATAGGTCGTGAGCGAAACACTGAAGCTTTCTTT
TRBJ1-4 | TRBV9 | NA | NA | CASSGFRYGNEKLFF | TGTGCCAGCAGTGGATTTCGGTACGGAAATGAAAAACTGTTTTTT
TRBJ1-2 | TRBV27 | TRBD1 | few | CASRGTGTGHGYTF | TGTGCCAGCAGGGGTACCGGGACAGGGCATGGCTACACCTTC
TRBJ2-1 | TRBV9 | NA | few | CASSARTGSSNEQFF | TGTGCCAGCAGCGCCCGGACTGGATCAAGTAATGAGCAGTTCTTC
TRBJ2-7 | TRBV20-1 | TRBD1 | many | CSAGGQAPYEQYF | TGCAGTGCTGGAGGACAGGCCCCCTACGAGCAGTACTTC
TRBJ2-7 | TRBV29-1 | TRBD1 | NA | CSAREQTGVYEQYF | TGCAGCGCCCGAGAACAAACAGGGGTCTACGAGCAGTACTTC
TRBJ2-1 | TRBV4-3 | NA | NA | CASSQGERGLRNEQFF | TGCGCCAGCAGCCAAGGGGAACGGGGGCTAAGGAATGAGCAGTTCTTC
TRBJ2-7 | TRBV11-1 | NA | few | CASGHEQYF | TGTGCCAGCGGGCACGAGCAGTACTTC
TRBJ2-7 | TRBV27 | TRBD1 | few | CASSAGQGFHEQYF | TGTGCCAGCAGTGCGGGACAGGGATTCCATGAGCAGTACTTC
TRBJ1-6 | TRBV7-3 | NA | many | CASARDTYNSPLHF | TGTGCCAGCGCCCGGGACACCTATAATTCACCCCTCCACTTT
TRBJ1-2 | TRBV4-1 | NA | few | CASSQEVDGYIGYTF | TGCGCCAGCAGCCAAGAAGTAGACGGGTACATTGGCTACACCTTC
TRBJ2-7 | TRBV6-6 | NA | many | CASSPGNYEQYF | TGTGCCAGCAGCCCCGGGAACTACGAGCAGTACTTC
TRBJ2-1 | TRBV29-1 | TRBD2 | NA | CSALLAGYNGQFF | TGCAGCGCCCTACTAGCGGGATACAATGGGCAGTTCTTC
TRBJ1-4 | TRBV12-3/TRBV12-4 | TRBD1 | NA | CASSSGQGPRKLFF | TGTGCCAGCAGTTCGGGACAGGGACCCAGGAAACTGTTTTTT
TRBJ2-3 | TRBV7-9 | NA | few | CASSGTGIHTDTQYF | TGTGCCAGCAGCGGCACAGGAATTCACACAGATACGCAGTATTTT
TRBJ2-7 | TRBV7-2 | NA | NA | CASSWLAVYNEQYF | TGTGCCAGCAGCTGGTTAGCGGTTTACAATGAGCAGTACTTC